The T cell receptor (beta chain) described here comes from a study of CD8 T cells in ankylosing spondylitis. This clonotype has more than one count but fewer than ten. Construction of TCR beta libraries was performed using quantitative 5'-RACE with molecular barcodes. TCRdb re-called the 5' RACE reads through MiXCR, storing one row per CDR3 protein. Of some 92,000 distinct CDR3 sequences listed, under 30% were seen once; the top ten hold over 50%. This clonotype was obtained from a male donor with ankylosing spondylitis or in good health (not recorded which). The sample was blood, either unsorted or a sorted T cell fraction (not recorded which).

CDR3 protein: CASSPPYGELFF. In nucleotides, the CDR3 is TGTGCCAGCAGCCCCCCGTACGGGGAGCTGTTTTTT. This chain links TRBV5-4 with TRBJ2-2, with D unclear. The CDR3 sequence is 12 residues long. Trimming left V 4 bases short and J 7 bases short, with 8 bases between. Germline V CDR1 and CDR2: SGHNT, YYREEE (reference sequence).